Listed below are T cell receptor beta chains from one sample, sequenced in a study of cytomegalovirus exposure and HLA in healthy donors. Profiling relied on immunoSEQ multiplex PCR, and the TCRdb table lists in-frame clones only, not all of them. The sample lists about 260,000 clones; 90% were seen once. The sequencing sample was made of PBMCs. These TCRs come from a woman aged 25 to 39 in good health and CMV-seronegative. Each CDR3 is given with its conserved first and last residue. The D gene is left open where the match is weak. A row's size may be missing; if present it is once, few, many or a size class.

v_gene,abundance,j_gene,d_gene,CDR3nt,CDR3aa
TRBV4-3,-,TRBJ1-2,TRBD1,TGCGCCAGCAGCCCTCGGACAGGGGGGTCCTCGGGCTACACCTTC,CASSPRTGGSSGYTF
TRBV5-1,-,TRBJ2-5,-,TGCGCCAGCAGCAGGGCAGATCAAGAGACCCAGTACTTC,CASSRADQETQYF
TRBV2,-,TRBJ2-7,-,TGTGCCAGCAGCTTAGGGGCTGACGAGCAGTACTTC,CASSLGADEQYF
TRBV5-1,few,TRBJ1-2,-,TGCGCCAGCAGCTTGGTCTTGGGCCATGGCTACACCTTC,CASSLVLGHGYTF
TRBV9,-,TRBJ2-5,TRBD2,TGTGCCAGCAGCGTAGGGACAAGCGGGATTGAGACCCAGTACTTC,CASSVGTSGIETQYF
TRBV4-2,-,TRBJ2-2,-,TGTGCCAGCAGCCAAGAGGGTGGGAACACCGGGGAGCTGTTTTTT,CASSQEGGNTGELFF
TRBV2,-,TRBJ2-7,TRBD2,TGTGCCAGCAGTACTAGCGGGGGGGCCTACGAGCAGTACTTC,CASSTSGGAYEQYF
TRBV2,-,TRBJ2-2,TRBD1,TGTGCCAGCAGTGAAAAGGGACAGGGGGTACTCGTGGAGCTGTTTTTT,CASSEKGQGVLVELFF
TRBV5-6,-,TRBJ1-1,-,TGTGCCAGCAGCTTGGCCGAGAATGTGAACACTGAAGCTTTCTTT,CASSLAENVNTEAFF
TRBV2,once,TRBJ2-3,-,TGTGCCAGCGGGTGGGATACGCAGTATTTT,CASGWDTQYF
TRBV9,-,TRBJ2-1,-,TGTGCCAGCAGCGTAAGCACGTCCTACAATGAGCAGTTCTTC,CASSVSTSYNEQFF
TRBV19,once,TRBJ2-7,-,TGTGCCAGTAGTATAGTGGTCGGTTCCCCTTGGGAGCAGTACTTC,CASSIVVGSPWEQYF
TRBV5-4,-,TRBJ1-1,-,TGTGCCAGCAGCCCGGAAGGGGGTTTCACTGAAGCTTTCTTT,CASSPEGGFTEAFF
TRBV15,once,TRBJ2-1,TRBD2,TGTGCCACCAGCAGAGAACTCCCTGGACTAGCGGGATCCACACACAATGAGCAGTTCTTC,CATSRELPGLAGSTHNEQFF
TRBV29-1,-,TRBJ2-7,-,TGCAGCGTTGAAGATGATAACCCCGGCGAGCAGTACTTC,CSVEDDNPGEQYF
TRBV7-9,-,TRBJ2-5,-,TGTGCCAGCAGCCAAGAGGGGTGGCAAGAGACCCAGTACTTC,CASSQEGWQETQYF
TRBV30,-,TRBJ1-5,-,TGTGCCTGGACCTCCGGGATGGCAGCTAATCAGCCCCAGCATTTT,CAWTSGMAANQPQHF
TRBV5-6,-,TRBJ2-5,TRBD2,TGTGCCAGCAGTAAGGGACTAGCGGGAGTTCTAGAGACCCAGTACTTC,CASSKGLAGVLETQYF
TRBV27,-,TRBJ1-2,TRBD1,TGTGCCAGCAGTTTGACCAGGGGGCATTATGGCTACACCTTC,CASSLTRGHYGYTF
TRBV5-6,once,TRBJ2-1,TRBD2,TGTGCCAGCAGCCGGAGGACTAGCGGGAGCGGTGAGCAGTTCTTC,CASSRRTSGSGEQFF
TRBV9,-,TRBJ2-5,TRBD2,TGTGCCAGCAGCGCGATGAGCGGGAGGGCCGGGGAGACCCAGTACTTC,CASSAMSGRAGETQYF
TRBV6-1,-,TRBJ2-5,-,TGTGCCAGCAGTGAGGAGACCCAGTACTTC,CASSEETQYF
TRBV29-1,-,TRBJ2-7,TRBD2,TGCAGCGTTGTGCGGGGGGAGTACGAGCAGTACTTC,CSVVRGEYEQYF
TRBV5-1,once,TRBJ2-1,TRBD2,TGCGCCAGCAGCACAAGCGGGAGGGCCGCCTACAATGAGCAGTTCTTC,CASSTSGRAAYNEQFF
TRBV6-1,-,TRBJ2-7,TRBD2,TGTGCCAGCAGTGACATGGGACTAGCGCAGTACGAGCAGTACTTC,CASSDMGLAQYEQYF
TRBV29-1,-,TRBJ2-3,TRBD2,TGCAGCGTTAGCAGGACTAGCGGGAGTACAGATACGCAGTATTTT,CSVSRTSGSTDTQYF
TRBV28,once,TRBJ2-7,TRBD2,TGTGCCAGCAGTCGTACCTCGGGAGGACGAAGGGAGCAGTACTTC,CASSRTSGGRREQYF
TRBV4-3,-,TRBJ1-4,-,TGCGCCAGCAGCCAGGAGCAGACTAATGAAAAACTGTTTTTT,CASSQEQTNEKLFF
TRBV30,-,TRBJ1-5,TRBD1,TGTGCCTGGAGCATCGGACAGGGGATGAATCAGCCCCAGCATTTT,CAWSIGQGMNQPQHF
TRBV25-1,-,TRBJ2-1,-,TGTGCCAGCAGGATGGGGCTGGGGGGACACAATGAGCAGTTCTTC,CASRMGLGGHNEQFF
TRBV7-3,-,TRBJ2-3,-,TGTGCCAGCAGCTTAACTTACGGCCCGGGGGATACGCAGTATTTT,CASSLTYGPGDTQYF
TRBV2,-,TRBJ2-3,-,TGTGTCAGCTATAGTCTAGCGAGCACAGATACGCAGTATTTT,CVSYSLASTDTQYF
TRBV29-1,-,TRBJ2-3,-,TGCAGCGTCATGGGTTTTACAGATACGCAGTATTTT,CSVMGFTDTQYF
TRBV7-6,-,TRBJ2-6,-,TGTGCCAGCACCGTGACGGTGGAGGCCAACGTCCTGACTTTC,CASTVTVEANVLTF
TRBV4-2,-,TRBJ2-1,TRBD1,TGTGCCAGCAGCTTGGCGACAGGGGGGGGGTATAATGAGCAGTTCTTC,CASSLATGGGYNEQFF
TRBV7-3,-,TRBJ1-1,-,TGTGCCAGCAGCCCCCAATCTGGGCAGGGGAACACTGAAGCTTTCTTT,CASSPQSGQGNTEAFF
TRBV7-9,-,TRBJ2-5,-,TGTGCCAGCAGCAATAGCAACTACAGAGAGACCCAGTACTTC,CASSNSNYRETQYF
TRBV27,-,TRBJ2-3,-,TGTGCCAGCACAAAACAGAACCCATCGACAGATACGCAGTATTTT,CASTKQNPSTDTQYF
TRBV27,-,TRBJ2-3,TRBD1,TGTGCCAGCAGTTGGACAGGGAGCACAGATACGCAGTATTTT,CASSWTGSTDTQYF
TRBV4-1,-,TRBJ2-3,-,TGCGCCAGCAGCCTAGAAGGGGCGGCAGATACGCAGTATTTT,CASSLEGAADTQYF
TRBV28,once,TRBJ2-1,TRBD2,TGTGCCAGCAGGCTAGCGGGAGTAGGTTACAATGAGCAGTTCTTC,CASRLAGVGYNEQFF
TRBV6-5,-,TRBJ2-7,-,TGTGCCAGCAGTCCCCCAGGAGGTGTATGGGACGAGCAGTACTTC,CASSPPGGVWDEQYF
TRBV7-9,-,TRBJ2-3,-,TGTGCCAGCAGCCTCGACAGCCCAATAACAGATACGCAGTATTTT,CASSLDSPITDTQYF
TRBV4-2,-,TRBJ2-7,TRBD2,TGTGCCAGCAGCCCAAATCCAGCGGGAGGAGGCGAGCAGTACTTC,CASSPNPAGGGEQYF
TRBV5-4,-,TRBJ2-2,-,TGTGCCAGCAGCCCCGCGGGGTCGAACACCGGGGAGCTGTTTTTT,CASSPAGSNTGELFF
TRBV7-8,-,TRBJ2-3,TRBD2,TGTGCCAGCAGCTTAAGGCGGACTAGTAAAACAGATACGCAGTATTTT,CASSLRRTSKTDTQYF
TRBV5-6,-,TRBJ2-7,TRBD2,TGTGCCAGCACCAAGGTCGTGGGGGAGGGAGTCAGTTACTACGAGCAGTACTTC,CASTKVVGEGVSYYEQYF
TRBV7-6,-,TRBJ2-5,-,TGTGCCAGCAGCCTAGTGGCTCTAGGAGAGACCCAGTACTTC,CASSLVALGETQYF
TRBV6-5,once,TRBJ1-3,TRBD1,TGTGCCAGCATTCCCCTCGGACAGGAGAACACCATATATTTT,CASIPLGQENTIYF
TRBV2,-,TRBJ2-1,TRBD1,TGTGCCAGCAGTCAGGGGGCCGCTCGCCCCAATGAGCAGTTCTTC,CASSQGAARPNEQFF
TRBV7-9,-,TRBJ2-7,-,TGTGCCAGCAGCCCAAGGACAGTCACCTACGAGCAGTACTTC,CASSPRTVTYEQYF
TRBV18,-,TRBJ2-5,-,TGTGCCAGCTCACCATACAGGGAGGAGACCCAGTACTTC,CASSPYREETQYF
TRBV5-4,-,TRBJ2-1,TRBD2,TGTGCCAGCAGCTTGGTGATGGGCGGGACTAGTAGCCACAATGAGCAGTTCTTC,CASSLVMGGTSSHNEQFF
TRBV4-2,-,TRBJ2-4,TRBD2,TGTGCCAGCAGCCCCCTAGCGGAGCGCGGAAACATTCAGTACTTC,CASSPLAERGNIQYF
TRBV29-1,-,TRBJ2-7,TRBD1,TGCAGCGTTGGCACAGGGGCTTACTACGAGCAGTACTTC,CSVGTGAYYEQYF
TRBV5-1,-,TRBJ2-1,-,TGCGCCAGCAGCTTGGTTGGGGGGAATTATGACAATGAGCAGTTCTTC,CASSLVGGNYDNEQFF
TRBV6-4,-,TRBJ2-3,-,TGTGCCAGCAGTGAATCGTGGGCCACAGATACGCAGTATTTT,CASSESWATDTQYF
TRBV5-1,-,TRBJ1-1,-,TGCGCCAGCAGCTTGGAAGGGGGGAACACTGAAGCTTTCTTT,CASSLEGGNTEAFF
TRBV2,-,TRBJ2-5,-,TGTGCCAGCAGTGAAGTTGGCGGGGAGACCCAGTACTTC,CASSEVGGETQYF
TRBV27,-,TRBJ1-4,TRBD1,TGTGCCAGCAGTTATCAGGGGGCGAATGAAAAACTGTTTTTT,CASSYQGANEKLFF